These 11 T cell receptor beta chains were sequenced from one sample in a study of blood T cell repertoires in COVID-19. Here immunoSEQ multiplex PCR was the method, and the copy in TCRdb shows in-frame clones only, minus some. The sample holds some 180,000 clones, approximately 89% seen once. Input material: peripheral blood. The receptors were sampled from a woman aged 55-70 years with acute or convalescent COVID-19.

The J gene is TRBJ1-5, the V gene TRBV15; TRBD1 matches 7 bases. The CDR3 loop spans 13 amino acids. Germline V lookup: CDR1 LNHNV, CDR2 YYDKDF (reference sequence). Trimming took 5 bases from V and 7 from J; bases not matched to a gene: 5. CDR3 DNA: TGTGCCACCAGCGCGACAGGGAGACAGCCCCAGCATTTT. Translating it yields CATSATGRQPQHF.

V usage is TRBV20-1 and J usage is TRBJ1-1; D is unclear. V dropped 3 bases and J dropped 1 base, with 3 bases sitting between them. The CDR3 has 11 amino acids. Germline assignment: CDR1 DFQATT and CDR2 SNEGSKA (reference sequence). The CDR3 protein is CSASGNTEAFF. Written as DNA, the CDR3 is TGCAGTGCTAGCGGGAACACTGAAGCTTTCTTT.

V gene TRBV5-8 combines with J gene TRBJ1-5; 7 bases match TRBD1. V shed 0 bases and J 6 bases; nucleotides not matched to a gene: 6. This CDR3 has 15 amino acids. Germline V gene sequence: CDR1 SGHTS, CDR2 YDEGEE. The CDR3 region has the DNA TGTGCCAGCAGCTTGGGACAGGGAGCAGGTCAGCCCCAGCATTTT. Translated: CASSLGQGAGQPQHF.

This clone was counted between two and nine times. The chain carries TRBV7-6 and TRBJ2-2; D is uncertain. V lost 5 bases and J lost 0, with 7 bases in between. Germline-derived CDR1 and CDR2 are SGHVS and FNYEAQ. The CDR3 sequence is 14 residues long. Here the CDR3 reads CASSRRANTGELFF. Here the CDR3 DNA reads TGTGCCAGCAGCCGACGGGCGAACACCGGGGAGCTGTTTTTT.

With regard to this clone: Mismatch with germline at one junction end may stem from a read error. The CDR3 region has the DNA TGTGCTAGCAGAGGGGGCGAGGGTGAAAAACTGTTTTTT. The encoded protein is CASRGGEGEKLFF. This rearrangement joins TRBV28 to TRBJ1-4; 7 bases are shared with TRBD1. Germline CDR1 MDHEN, CDR2 SYDVKM. This CDR3 spans 13 amino acids.

The genes are TRBV5-1 and TRBJ1-2; D ambiguous. Germline V CDR1 and CDR2: SGHRS, YFSETQ. The CDR3 loop spans 12 amino acids. Trimming removed 2 bases at V and 11 bases at J, with 13 bases between. CDR3 region: CASSLEGGTYTF. The DNA of the CDR3 is TGCGCCAGCAGCTTAGAGGGAGGTACTTACACCTTC.

This chain joins TRBV6-5 and TRBJ2-2; D unresolved. Looked up from germline, CDR1 is MNHEY and CDR2 is SVGAGI. The CDR3 is made up of 15 amino acids. Trimming left V 5 bases short and J 1 base short, with 11 bases between. Written as DNA, the CDR3 is TGTGCCAGCAGTCCAACGAGTGTGAACACCGGGGAGCTGTTTTTT. It translates to CASSPTSVNTGELFF.

This rearrangement joins TRBV5-1 to TRBJ2-3; TRBD2 is a possible D gene (5 bases). Germline CDR1 reads SGHRS; CDR2 reads YFSETQ. This CDR3 contains 14 residues. V lost 3 bases, J lost 1 base, and 9 bases lay in between. The CDR3 DNA reads TGCGCCAGCAGCTCGAGTAGCGGCACAGATACGCAGTATTTT. The encoded protein is CASSSSSGTDTQYF.

This chain connects TRBV28 to TRBJ1-5; 8 positions agree with TRBD1. The CDR3 has 14 residues. Germline loops: CDR1 MDHEN, CDR2 SYDVKM. J was trimmed by 3 bases and V by 6 bases; bases with no gene match: 4. The CDR3 coding sequence is TGTGCCAGCAGCTTGACAGGGGTCAATCAGCCCCAGCATTTT. It codes for CASSLTGVNQPQHF.

The J gene is TRBJ1-1, the V gene TRBV19, with TRBD1 as a possible D gene (6 bases). The V and J ends lost 3 bases and 5 bases respectively, with 13 bases between them. The CDR3 has 14 residues. Germline V CDR1 and CDR2: LNHDA, SQIVND (reference sequence). In DNA, the CDR3 is TGTGCCAGTAGTATGAGCAGGGGAGGGACTGAAGCTTTCTTT. Protein product: CASSMSRGGTEAFF.

The gene calls are TRBV2 and TRBJ1-1, with 8 bases fitting TRBD1. Germline-derived CDR1 and CDR2 are SNHLY and FYNNEI. V was clipped by 5 bases and J by 6 bases; unmatched bases: 2. The CDR3 is made up of 12 amino acids. CDR3 region: CASSRTGPEAFF. The CDR3 DNA reads as TGTGCCAGCAGTAGGACAGGGCCTGAAGCTTTCTTT.